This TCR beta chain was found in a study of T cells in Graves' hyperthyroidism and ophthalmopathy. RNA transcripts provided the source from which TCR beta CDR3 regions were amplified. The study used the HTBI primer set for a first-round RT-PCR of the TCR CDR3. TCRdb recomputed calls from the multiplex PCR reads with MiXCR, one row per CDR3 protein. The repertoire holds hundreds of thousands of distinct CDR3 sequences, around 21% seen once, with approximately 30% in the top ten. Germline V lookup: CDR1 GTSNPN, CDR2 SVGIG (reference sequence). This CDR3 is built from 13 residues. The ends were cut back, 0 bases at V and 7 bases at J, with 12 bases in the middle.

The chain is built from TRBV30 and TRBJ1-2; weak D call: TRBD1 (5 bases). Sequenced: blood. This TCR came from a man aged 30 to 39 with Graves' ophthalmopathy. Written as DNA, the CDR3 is TGTGCCTGGAGTGTGGGTGGCGGGGGTGGCTACACCTTC. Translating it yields CAWSVGGGGGYTF.